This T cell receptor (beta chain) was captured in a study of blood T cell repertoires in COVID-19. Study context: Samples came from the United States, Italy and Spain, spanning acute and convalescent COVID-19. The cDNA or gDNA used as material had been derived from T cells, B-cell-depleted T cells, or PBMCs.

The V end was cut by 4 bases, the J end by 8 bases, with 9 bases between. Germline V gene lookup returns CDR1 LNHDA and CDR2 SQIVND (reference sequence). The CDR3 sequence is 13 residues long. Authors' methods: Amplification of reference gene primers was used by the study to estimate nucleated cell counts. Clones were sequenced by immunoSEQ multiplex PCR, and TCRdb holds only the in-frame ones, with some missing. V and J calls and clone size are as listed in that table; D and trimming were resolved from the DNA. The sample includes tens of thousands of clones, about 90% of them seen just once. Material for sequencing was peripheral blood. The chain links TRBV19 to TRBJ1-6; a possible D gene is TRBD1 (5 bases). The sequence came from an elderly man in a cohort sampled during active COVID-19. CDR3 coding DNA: TGTGCCAGTAGTAGTCAGGGCGATTCACCCCTCCACTTT. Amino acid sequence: CASSSQGDSPLHF.